These T cell receptor beta chains were read from a single sample in a study of cytomegalovirus exposure and HLA in healthy donors. Repertoires were generated with immunoSEQ multiplex PCR, while TCRdb's copy carries only in-frame clones and drops some. The sample has over 85,000 clones; about 81% are singletons. The sequencing input was PBMCs. These receptors were taken from a man between 35 and 55 years old in good health and CMV-seropositive. CDR3s include the opening cysteine and the closing phenylalanine or tryptophan. D genes are given only for firm matches. Size values are once, few and many counts, or a class for expanded clones, and some rows have none.

d_gene,abundance,j_gene,v_gene,CDR3nt,CDR3aa
TRBD1,NA,TRBJ2-2,TRBV7-7,TGTGCTAGCAGCTTGGACAGGGCCGGGGAGCTGTTTTTT,CASSLDRAGELFF
TRBD2,NA,TRBJ2-7,TRBV28,TGTGCCAGCAGGGGGGGGACTAGCGCCACCTACGAGCAGTACTTC,CASRGGTSATYEQYF
TRBD2,NA,TRBJ2-1,TRBV7-3,TGTGCCAGCAGCGCCACGGGGGGGCCCTACAATGAGCAGTTCTTC,CASSATGGPYNEQFF
TRBD2,once,TRBJ2-7,TRBV11-2,TGTGCCAGCAGCCCACGACTAGCGGGAGGGTCCTACGAGCAGTACTTC,CASSPRLAGGSYEQYF
NA,NA,TRBJ2-4,TRBV28,TGTGCCAGCAGCTCAGGACTAGCCAAAAACATTCAGTACTTC,CASSSGLAKNIQYF
TRBD2,NA,TRBJ2-7,TRBV7-2,TGTGCCAGCAGGGCGACTAGCGGGGGGAACTACGAGCAGTACTTC,CASRATSGGNYEQYF
TRBD1,few,TRBJ1-2,TRBV28,TGTGCCAGCAGTACTTTTGGGACAGGGCATCCTGGCTACACCTTC,CASSTFGTGHPGYTF
TRBD1,NA,TRBJ1-3,TRBV7-3,TGTGCCAGCAGCCCGGGACAGGGGGCAGGTGGAAACACCATATATTTT,CASSPGQGAGGNTIYF
TRBD2,NA,TRBJ2-3,TRBV7-3,TGTGCCAGCAGCTTAACGGGACTAGCGGGGGGATTCACGACAGATACGCAGTATTTT,CASSLTGLAGGFTTDTQYF
NA,NA,TRBJ1-1,TRBV12-5,TGTGCTAGTGGTTTGGTACACGGGTCCGGAATCGTCACTGAAGCTTTCTTT,CASGLVHGSGIVTEAFF
TRBD2,NA,TRBJ2-5,TRBV5-4,TGTGCCAGCAGCTACCCGACTAGCGGGGGGGCGGAGACCCAGTACTTC,CASSYPTSGGAETQYF
TRBD1,NA,TRBJ1-5,TRBV9,TGTGCCAGCAGCTCTGGACAGGGGACCCAGCCCCAGCATTTT,CASSSGQGTQPQHF
NA,NA,TRBJ1-1,TRBV6-5,TGTGCCAGCAGTTACGCCGACGAGGCCGCTGAAGCTTTCTTT,CASSYADEAAEAFF
NA,once,TRBJ2-7,TRBV11-2,TGTGCCAGCAGCCCCCCGCACGGGGGGCTCATCGAGCAGTACTTC,CASSPPHGGLIEQYF
NA,NA,TRBJ1-1,TRBV18,TGTGCCAGCTCACCATCATTGGGGGGAACTGAAGCTTTCTTT,CASSPSLGGTEAFF
TRBD1,NA,TRBJ1-3,TRBV28,TGTGCCAGCAGGCAAGGGGGCTCTGAGGGAAACACCATATATTTT,CASRQGGSEGNTIYF
NA,few,TRBJ1-3,TRBV6-5,TGTGCCAGCGGTCCACTTCCCGCTGGAAACACCATATATTTT,CASGPLPAGNTIYF
TRBD1,NA,TRBJ1-2,TRBV28,TGTGCCAGCACCTTGACAGGGGATTACGATGGCTACACCTTC,CASTLTGDYDGYTF
NA,NA,TRBJ1-1,TRBV7-9,TGTTCCACCGGGGACATCGAAGCTTTCTTT,CSTGDIEAFF
NA,NA,TRBJ1-1,TRBV7-8,TGTGCCAGCAGCTTATCGAGCAGGGTCGGCACTGAAGCTTTCTTT,CASSLSSRVGTEAFF
NA,NA,TRBJ1-1,TRBV12-5,TGTGCTAGTACGGACGGGGGAAGGACTGAAGCTTTCTTT,CASTDGGRTEAFF
TRBD1,NA,TRBJ1-2,TRBV4-2,TGTGCCAGCAGCCAGATACGTATCGGGACAGAGCCTGGCTACACCTTC,CASSQIRIGTEPGYTF
TRBD2,NA,TRBJ2-3,TRBV5-1,TGCGCCAGCAGCTTAGGGACTAGCGAGGCCACAGATACGCAGTATTTT,CASSLGTSEATDTQYF
NA,NA,TRBJ2-2,TRBV5-1,TGCGCCAGCAGCTTGGTTGGACCAACAGGGAAGGTTACCGGGGAGCTGTTTTTT,CASSLVGPTGKVTGELFF
NA,NA,TRBJ1-5,TRBV6-1,TGTGCCAGCAGTGGACAGGCGATCAATCAGCCCCAGCATTTT,CASSGQAINQPQHF
TRBD2,once,TRBJ2-3,TRBV28,TGTGCCAGCAGGCAAACTAGCGGGAGCGGCACAGATACGCAGTATTTT,CASRQTSGSGTDTQYF
NA,NA,TRBJ2-2,TRBV7-7,TGTGCTAGCAGCCCAAGCACGGGGGGCCGTACCGGGGAGCTGTTTTTT,CASSPSTGGRTGELFF
NA,NA,TRBJ1-1,TRBV6-5,TGTGCCAGCAGTTACTCGATTGGCGGGTCGGGGGGAGCTTTCTTT,CASSYSIGGSGGAFF
TRBD2,NA,TRBJ2-7,TRBV19,TGTGCCAGTAGTATAGCGGGAGGGCCCTACGAGCAGTACTTC,CASSIAGGPYEQYF
TRBD1,NA,TRBJ2-2,TRBV30,TGTGCCTGGGGGGGACAGCGGAACACCGGGGAGCTGTTTTTT,CAWGGQRNTGELFF
NA,few,TRBJ1-4,TRBV6-5,TGTGCCAGCAGTTACCTCCCAGGGGCTAATGAAAAACTGTTTTTT,CASSYLPGANEKLFF
TRBD1,NA,TRBJ1-4,TRBV18,TGTGCCAGCTCCCCCAGGGGACAGGGGTACGAAAAACTGTTTTTT,CASSPRGQGYEKLFF
NA,NA,TRBJ2-5,TRBV5-1,TGCGCCAGCCGACAGCAACAAGAGACCCAGTACTTC,CASRQQQETQYF
NA,NA,TRBJ2-5,TRBV7-8,TGTGCCAGTTCTTACCTGGGGCGGGGCGGAGAGACCCAGTACTTC,CASSYLGRGGETQYF
TRBD1,NA,TRBJ1-1,TRBV6-5,TGTGCCAGCAGTTACTCGACAGGGCGGAACACTGAAGCTTTCTTT,CASSYSTGRNTEAFF
NA,NA,TRBJ1-5,TRBV6-1,TGTGCCATCGAGACAGGTCCCTTCAATCAGCCCCAGCATTTT,CAIETGPFNQPQHF
NA,NA,TRBJ1-1,TRBV6-5,TGTGCCACAGGGCTAGGGATGGGGAACACTGAAGCTTTCTTT,CATGLGMGNTEAFF
NA,NA,TRBJ1-4,TRBV18,TGTGCCAGCTCACTGGGCCAGGGGACTAATGAAAAACTGTTTTTT,CASSLGQGTNEKLFF
NA,NA,TRBJ1-5,TRBV10-2,TGCGCCAGCAGTGAGTCTGTCTACCAGGTGAGCAATCAGCCCCAGCATTTT,CASSESVYQVSNQPQHF
TRBD2,NA,TRBJ2-3,TRBV27,TGTGCCAGCAGTTTAAGAGGGCTAGCGGGAGGGCCTGGCACAGATACGCAGTATTTT,CASSLRGLAGGPGTDTQYF
NA,NA,TRBJ2-7,TRBV21-1,TGTGCCAGAAGACTAGCGGCGAACGGGGAGCAGTACTTC,CARRLAANGEQYF